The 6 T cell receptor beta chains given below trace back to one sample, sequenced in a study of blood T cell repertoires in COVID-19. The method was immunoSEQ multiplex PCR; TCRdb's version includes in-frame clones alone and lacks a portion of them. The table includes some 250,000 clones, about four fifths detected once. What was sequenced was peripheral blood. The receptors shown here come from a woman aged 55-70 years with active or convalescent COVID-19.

CDR3 region: CASSLAAATGNTIYF. CDR3 nucleotide sequence: TGTGCCAGCAGCCTAGCCGCTGCGACTGGAAACACCATATATTTT. The chain couples TRBV14 to TRBJ1-3; D not certain. V dropped 4 bases and J dropped 2 bases, with 12 bases sitting between them. Per the germline V gene, CDR1 is SGHDN and CDR2 is FVKESK. The length of the CDR3 is 15 residues. Filled out from reference TRBV14 and TRBJ1-3, the complete variable domain reads EAGVTQFPSHSVIEKGQTVTLRCDPISGHDNLYWYRRVMGKEIKFLLHFVKESKQDESGMPNNRFLAERTGGTYSTLKVQPAELEDSGVYFCASSLAAATGNTIYFGEGSWLTVV.

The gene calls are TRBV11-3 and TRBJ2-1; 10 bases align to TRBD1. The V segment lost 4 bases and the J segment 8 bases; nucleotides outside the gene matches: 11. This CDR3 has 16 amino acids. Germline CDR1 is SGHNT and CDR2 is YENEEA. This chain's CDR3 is CASSSTWDRGSDEQFF. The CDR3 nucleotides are TGTGCCAGCAGCTCCACATGGGACAGGGGAAGCGATGAGCAGTTCTTC.

The CDR3 sequence is CASSRGIGQPYEQYF. The CDR3 DNA reads TGTGCCAGCAGCAGAGGAATTGGACAGCCCTACGAGCAGTACTTC. This rearrangement joins TRBV21-1 to TRBJ2-7; the table's D call, TRBD1, has no DNA check behind it. TRBV21-1 is recorded as a pseudogene. This CDR3 region has 15 residues.

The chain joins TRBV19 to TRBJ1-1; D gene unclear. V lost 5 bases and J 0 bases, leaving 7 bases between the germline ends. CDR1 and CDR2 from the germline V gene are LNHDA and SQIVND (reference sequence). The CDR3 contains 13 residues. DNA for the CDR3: TGTGCCAGTAGTTTCAGGATGAACACTGAAGCTTTCTTT. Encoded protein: CASSFRMNTEAFF.

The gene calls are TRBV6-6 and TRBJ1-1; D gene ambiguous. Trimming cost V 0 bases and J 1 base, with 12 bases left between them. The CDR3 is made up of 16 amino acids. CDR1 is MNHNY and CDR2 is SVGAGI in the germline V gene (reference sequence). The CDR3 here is CASSYSSRVRNTEAFF. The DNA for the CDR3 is TGTGCCAGCAGTTACTCTTCTCGTGTCCGGAACACTGAAGCTTTCTTT.

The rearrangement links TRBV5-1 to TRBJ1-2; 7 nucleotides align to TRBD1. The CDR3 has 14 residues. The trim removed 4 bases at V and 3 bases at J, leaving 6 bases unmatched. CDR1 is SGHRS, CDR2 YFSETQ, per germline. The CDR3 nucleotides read TGCGCCAGCAGCCCGGGGACAGACTACTATGGCTACACCTTC. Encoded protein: CASSPGTDYYGYTF.